The 10 T cell receptor beta chains below all came from one sample that was sequenced in a study of beta chain features in type 1 diabetes. Broader study findings: TCRB CDR3 length was moderately but significantly reduced in all four CD4+ subsets of Type 1 diabetes patients.

These receptors' antigens are unknown. Reverse transcribing all isolated RNA meant expressed TCRB transcripts were sequenced. Only in-frame clones appear in the TCRdb table, and some are missing; sequencing was by immunoSEQ multiplex PCR. The sample shows 200,000 to 250,000 clones, approximately 16% of them seen only once. Sequenced: naive CD4+ T cells from blood. Source of these receptors: a man aged 30 to 39 with type 1 diabetes.

The rearrangement links TRBV30 to TRBJ1-2; a weak D match, TRBD1 (6 bases). Trimming left V 2 bases short and J 8 bases short, with 18 bases between. This CDR3 contains 14 residues. CDR1 and CDR2 from the germline V gene are GTSNPN and SVGIG (reference sequence). CDR3 nucleotides: TGTGCCTGGAGTCCCGGGACATCCCGCGGAGGCTACACCTTC. Translating it yields CAWSPGTSRGGYTF.

V gene TRBV20-1 combines with J gene TRBJ2-1; no clear D. The V gene's germline CDR1 is DFQATT and CDR2 SNEGSKA (reference sequence). This CDR3 is built from 10 residues. Trimming removed 3 bases from V and 6 bases from J, with 3 bases in between. The CDR3 sequence: CSASANEQFF. In nucleotides, the CDR3 is TGCAGTGCTAGCGCCAATGAGCAGTTCTTC.

This clone showed up just a few times. CDR3 DNA sequence: TGCAGCGGGGAGGGACTAGCGGACTCCTACAATGAGCAGTTCTTC. Its translation: CSGEGLADSYNEQFF. The rearrangement uses TRBV29-1 and TRBJ2-1; TRBD2 matches at 11 bases. Trimming at V came to 7 bases and at J to 0 bases, leaving 5 bases not matched to a gene. Germline CDR1 and CDR2: SQVTM and ANQGSEA. The CDR3 loop spans 15 amino acids.

The V gene is TRBV30, the J gene TRBJ2-5; D gene uncertain. V dropped 2 bases and J dropped 2 bases, with 9 bases sitting between them. Germline V CDR1 and CDR2: GTSNPN, SVGIG (reference sequence). The CDR3 covers 13 residues. CDR3 bases: TGTGCCTGGAGTAGACAAGAGCAAGAGACCCAGTACTTC. Translated: CAWSRQEQETQYF.

This clone has only one observation. V and J are TRBV13 and TRBJ1-4; D ambiguous. CDR1 and CDR2 from the germline V gene are PRHDT and FYEKMQ (reference sequence). This CDR3 spans 15 amino acids. V was clipped by 5 bases and J by 10 bases, with 20 bases between them. The CDR3 nucleotides are TGTGCCAGCAGCGCCACAAGGTGGACTTCCGGAAAACTGTTTTTT. Its translation is CASSATRWTSGKLFF.

The V gene is TRBV15, the J gene TRBJ2-3; TRBD2 agrees at 14 bases. Germline lookup yields CDR1 LNHNV and CDR2 YYDKDF (reference sequence). J gave up 5 bases and V 4 bases, and 2 bases lay outside the gene matches. CDR3 length equals 15 residues. The CDR3 DNA is TGTGCCACCAGCATGGGACTAGCGGGAGTAGATACGCAGTATTTT. This gives the protein CATSMGLAGVDTQYF.

The chain joins TRBV29-1 to TRBJ2-2; D remains ambiguous. The V gene's germline CDR1 is SQVTM and CDR2 ANQGSEA. This CDR3 comprises 12 residues. Trimming stripped 4 bases from V and 3 bases from J, with 6 bases between. The CDR3 sequence is CSVVAHTGELFF. As DNA, the CDR3 is TGCAGCGTTGTTGCGCACACCGGGGAGCTGTTTTTT.

This clone turned up a few times. The J gene is TRBJ2-7, the V gene TRBV28, with 10 bases identical to TRBD1. The germline V gene has CDR1 MDHEN and CDR2 SYDVKM. V gave up 6 bases and J gave up 6 bases; unmatched junction bases: 8. The CDR3 has 14 residues. The CDR3 nucleotides are TGTGCCAGCAGAGAAGACAGGGGGCTGGGCGAGCAGTACTTC. Amino acids: CASREDRGLGEQYF.

This chain joins TRBV7-9 and TRBJ1-2; 7 nucleotides align to TRBD1. Losses at the gene ends were 1 base for V and 6 bases for J; bases not matched to a gene: 2. The CDR3 spans 13 residues. The germline V gene has CDR1 SEHNR and CDR2 FQNEAQ (reference sequence). The DNA of the CDR3 is TGTGCCAGCAGCTTAGGACAGGGCCATGGCTACACCTTC. This codes for CASSLGQGHGYTF. The complete variable domain, with remaining parts taken from reference TRBV7-9 and TRBJ1-2, reads DTGVSQNPRHKITKRGQNVTFRCDPISEHNRLYWYRQTLGQGPEFLTYFQNEAQLEKSRLLSDRFSAERPKGSFSTLEIQRTEQGDSAMYLCASSLGQGHGYTFGSGTRLTVV.

This clone was picked up a small number of times. The rearrangement uses TRBV30 and TRBJ1-1; TRBD1 is a possible D gene (6 bases). Trimming removed 3 bases at V and 6 bases at J, with 8 bases between. Per germline, CDR1 GTSNPN and CDR2 SVGIG (reference sequence). The CDR3 runs 11 residues. Here the CDR3 DNA reads TGTGCCTGGAGAACAGGGCCTGAAGCTTTCTTT. It yields the protein CAWRTGPEAFF.